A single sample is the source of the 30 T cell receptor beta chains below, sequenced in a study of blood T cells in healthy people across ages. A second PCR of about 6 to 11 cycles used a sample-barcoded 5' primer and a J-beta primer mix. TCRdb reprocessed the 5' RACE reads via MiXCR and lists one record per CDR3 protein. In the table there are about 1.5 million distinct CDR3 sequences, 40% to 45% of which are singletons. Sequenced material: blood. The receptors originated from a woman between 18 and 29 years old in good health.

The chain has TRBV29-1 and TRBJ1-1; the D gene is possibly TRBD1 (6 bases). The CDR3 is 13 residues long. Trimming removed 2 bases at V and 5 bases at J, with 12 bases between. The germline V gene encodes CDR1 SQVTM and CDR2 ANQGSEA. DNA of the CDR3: TGCAGCGTTGAAAACCCGGGGGCTACTGAAGCTTTCTTT. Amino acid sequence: CSVENPGATEAFF. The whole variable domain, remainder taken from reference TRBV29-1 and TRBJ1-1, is SAVISQKPSRDICQRGTSLTIQCQVDSQVTMMFWYRQQPGQSLTLIATANQGSEATYESGFVIDKFPISRPNLTFSTLTVSNMSPEDSSIYLCSVENPGATEAFFGQGTRLTVV.

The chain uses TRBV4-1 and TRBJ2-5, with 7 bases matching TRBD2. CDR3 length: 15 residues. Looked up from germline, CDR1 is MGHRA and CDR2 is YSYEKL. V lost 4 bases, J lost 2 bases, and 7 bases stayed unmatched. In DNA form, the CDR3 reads TGCGCCAGCAGCCTTTCACGGGGGGTTCAAGAGACCCAGTACTTC. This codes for CASSLSRGVQETQYF.

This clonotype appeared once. CDR3 residues: CAWSAIVDTQYF. The CDR3 DNA sequence: TGTGCCTGGAGTGCCATCGTAGATACGCAGTATTTT. The chain couples TRBV30 to TRBJ2-3; D is unresolved. Trimming removed 1 base from V and 5 bases from J, with 7 bases in between. The CDR3 has 12 residues. In germline, CDR1 is GTSNPN, CDR2 SVGIG (reference sequence).

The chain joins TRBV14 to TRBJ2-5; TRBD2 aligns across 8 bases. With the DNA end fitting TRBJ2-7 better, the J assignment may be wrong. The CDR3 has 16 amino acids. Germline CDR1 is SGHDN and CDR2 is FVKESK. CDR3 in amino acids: CASSQEYREGPYEQYF. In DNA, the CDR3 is TGTGCCAGCAGCCAAGAATACCGGGAGGGCCCCTACGAGCAGTACTTC.

The CDR3 nucleotides read TGTGCCAGCATCGGGTCGACTGGGAGCTCCTACAATGAGCAGTTCTTC. It is translated as CASIGSTGSSYNEQFF. The V and J genes are TRBV12-3 or TRBV12-4 and TRBJ2-1; maybe TRBD2 (5 bases). The V gene lost 7 bases and the J gene lost 0 bases, with 16 bases spanning the gap. This CDR3 is 16 amino acids long.

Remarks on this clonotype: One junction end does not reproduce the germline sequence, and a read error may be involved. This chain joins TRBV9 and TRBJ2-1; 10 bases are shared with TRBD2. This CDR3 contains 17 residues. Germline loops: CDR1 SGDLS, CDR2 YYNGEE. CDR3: CTSSVAGGGTSYNEQFF. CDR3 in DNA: TGTACCAGCAGCGTAGCGGGGGGCGGAACCTCCTACAATGAGCAGTTCTTC.

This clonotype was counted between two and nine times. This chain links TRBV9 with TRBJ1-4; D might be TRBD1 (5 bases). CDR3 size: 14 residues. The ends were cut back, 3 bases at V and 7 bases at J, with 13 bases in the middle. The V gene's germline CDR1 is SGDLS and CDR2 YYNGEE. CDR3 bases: TGTGCCAGCAGCGCCAGGGAGGGTCCTGAAAAACTGTTTTTT. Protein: CASSAREGPEKLFF.

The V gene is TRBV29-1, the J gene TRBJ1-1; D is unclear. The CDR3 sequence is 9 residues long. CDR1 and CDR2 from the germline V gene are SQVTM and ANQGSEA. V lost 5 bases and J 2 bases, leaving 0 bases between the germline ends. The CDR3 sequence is CSVNTEAFF. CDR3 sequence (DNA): TGCAGCGTTAACACTGAAGCTTTCTTT.

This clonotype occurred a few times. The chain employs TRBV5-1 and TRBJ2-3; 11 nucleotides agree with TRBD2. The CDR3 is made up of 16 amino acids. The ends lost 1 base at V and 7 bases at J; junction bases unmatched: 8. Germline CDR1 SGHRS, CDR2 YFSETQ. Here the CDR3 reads CASSLYGTSGGNTQYF. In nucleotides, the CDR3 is TGCGCCAGCAGCTTGTACGGGACTAGCGGAGGGAATACGCAGTATTTT. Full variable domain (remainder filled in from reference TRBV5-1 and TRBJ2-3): KAGVTQTPRYLIKTRGQQVTLSCSPISGHRSVSWYQQTPGQGLQFLFEYFSETQRNKGNFPGRFSGRQFSNSRSEMNVSTLELGDSALYLCASSLYGTSGGNTQYFGPGTRLTVL.

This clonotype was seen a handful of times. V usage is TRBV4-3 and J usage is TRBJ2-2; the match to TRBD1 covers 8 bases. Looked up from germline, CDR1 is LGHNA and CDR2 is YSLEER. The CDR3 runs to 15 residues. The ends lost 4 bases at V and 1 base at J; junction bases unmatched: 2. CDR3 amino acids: CASSRGQGNTGELFF. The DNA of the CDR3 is TGCGCCAGCAGCCGAGGACAGGGGAACACCGGGGAGCTGTTTTTT.

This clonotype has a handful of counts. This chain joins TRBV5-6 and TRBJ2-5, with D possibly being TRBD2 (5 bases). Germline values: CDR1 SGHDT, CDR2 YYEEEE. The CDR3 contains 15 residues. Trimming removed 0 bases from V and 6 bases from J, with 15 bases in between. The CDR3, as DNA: TGTGCCAGCAGCTTGGCATTAGCGAATGGGAAGACCCAGTACTTC. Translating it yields CASSLALANGKTQYF.

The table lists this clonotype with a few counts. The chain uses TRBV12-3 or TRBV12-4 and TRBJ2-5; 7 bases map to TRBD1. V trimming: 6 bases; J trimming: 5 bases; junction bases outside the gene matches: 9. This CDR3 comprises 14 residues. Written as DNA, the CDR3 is TGTGCCAGCAGCGCAAGACAGGGTGGGGAGACCCAGTACTTC. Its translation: CASSARQGGETQYF.

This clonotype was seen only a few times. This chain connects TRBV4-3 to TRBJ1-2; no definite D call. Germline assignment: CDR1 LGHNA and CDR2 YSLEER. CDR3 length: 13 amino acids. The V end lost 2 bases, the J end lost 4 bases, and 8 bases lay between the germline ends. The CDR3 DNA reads TGCGCCAGCAGCCAAACCCGTATCTATGGCTACACCTTC. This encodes CASSQTRIYGYTF.

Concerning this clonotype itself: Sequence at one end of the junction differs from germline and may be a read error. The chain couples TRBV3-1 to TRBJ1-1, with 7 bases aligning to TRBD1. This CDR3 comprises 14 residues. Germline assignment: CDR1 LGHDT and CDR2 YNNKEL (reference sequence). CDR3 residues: CASRPRGLSTGAFF. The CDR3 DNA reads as TGTGCCAGCAGGCCTAGGGGGCTGAGCACTGGAGCTTTCTTT.

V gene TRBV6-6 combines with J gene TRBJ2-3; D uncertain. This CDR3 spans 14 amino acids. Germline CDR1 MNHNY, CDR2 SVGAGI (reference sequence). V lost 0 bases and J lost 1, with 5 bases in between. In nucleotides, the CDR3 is TGTGCCAGCAGTTACTCGATAGGCACAGATACGCAGTATTTT. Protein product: CASSYSIGTDTQYF.

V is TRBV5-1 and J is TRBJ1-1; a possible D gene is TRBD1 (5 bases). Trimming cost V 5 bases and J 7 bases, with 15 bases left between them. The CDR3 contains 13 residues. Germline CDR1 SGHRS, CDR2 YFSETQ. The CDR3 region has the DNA TGCGCCAGCAGACGGGACGAGACGCATGAAGCTTTCTTT. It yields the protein CASRRDETHEAFF.

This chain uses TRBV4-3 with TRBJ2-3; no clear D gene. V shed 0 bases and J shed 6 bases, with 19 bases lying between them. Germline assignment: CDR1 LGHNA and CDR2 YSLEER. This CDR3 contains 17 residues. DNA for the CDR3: TGCGCCAGCAGCCAAGATCCACAGATATCCTCTCCGGATACGCAGTATTTT. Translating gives CASSQDPQISSPDTQYF.

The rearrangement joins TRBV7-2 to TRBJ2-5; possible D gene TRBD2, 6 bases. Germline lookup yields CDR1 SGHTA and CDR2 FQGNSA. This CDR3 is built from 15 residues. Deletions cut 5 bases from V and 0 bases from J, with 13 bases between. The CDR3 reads CASSVGGRNQETQYF. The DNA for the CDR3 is TGTGCCAGCAGCGTGGGTGGGAGGAACCAAGAGACCCAGTACTTC. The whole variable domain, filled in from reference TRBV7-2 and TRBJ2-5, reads GAGVSQSPSNKVTEKGKDVELRCDPISGHTALYWYRQSLGQGLEFLIYFQGNSAPDKSGLPSDRFSAERTGGSVSTLTIQRTQQEDSAVYLCASSVGGRNQETQYFGPGTRLLVL.

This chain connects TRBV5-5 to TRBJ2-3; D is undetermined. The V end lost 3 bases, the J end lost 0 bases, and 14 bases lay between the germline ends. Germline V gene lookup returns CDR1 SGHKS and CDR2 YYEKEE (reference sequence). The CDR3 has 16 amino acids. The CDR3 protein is CASSYLAGTSTDTQYF. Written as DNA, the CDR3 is TGTGCCAGCAGCTACCTGGCAGGCACTAGCACAGATACGCAGTATTTT.

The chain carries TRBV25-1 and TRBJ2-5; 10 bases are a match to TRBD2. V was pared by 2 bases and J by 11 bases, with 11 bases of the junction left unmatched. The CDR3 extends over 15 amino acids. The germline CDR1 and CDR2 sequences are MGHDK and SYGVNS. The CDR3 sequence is CASSELGLATVEQYF. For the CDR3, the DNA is TGTGCCAGCAGTGAACTGGGACTAGCGACCGTAGAGCAGTACTTC. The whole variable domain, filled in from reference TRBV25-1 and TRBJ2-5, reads EADIYQTPRYLVIGTGKKITLECSQTMGHDKMYWYQQDPGMELHLIHYSYGVNSTEKGDLSSESTVSRIRTEHFPLTLESARPSHTSQYLCASSELGLATVEQYFGPGTRLLVL.

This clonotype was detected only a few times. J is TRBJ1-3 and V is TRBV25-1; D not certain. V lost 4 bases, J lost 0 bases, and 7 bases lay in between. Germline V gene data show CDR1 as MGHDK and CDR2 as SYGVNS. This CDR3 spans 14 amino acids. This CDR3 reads CASSAGISGNTIYF. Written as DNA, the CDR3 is TGTGCCAGCAGTGCTGGGATCTCTGGAAACACCATATATTTT.

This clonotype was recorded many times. CDR3 DNA: TGTGCCAGCAGCCTTAAGGGGGGCAGGGGGAACACTGAAGCTTTCTTT. Its translation is CASSLKGGRGNTEAFF. The rearrangement uses TRBV3-1 and TRBJ1-1, with D possibly being TRBD1 (6 bases). CDR1 LGHDT and CDR2 YNNKEL come from the germline V gene (reference sequence). The V and J ends lost 4 bases and 1 base respectively, with 16 bases between them. The CDR3 loop spans 16 amino acids. Full variable domain (missing parts from reference TRBV3-1 and TRBJ1-1): DTAVSQTPKYLVTQMGNDKSIKCEQNLGHDTMYWYKQDSKKFLKIMFSYNNKELIINETVPNRFSPKSPDKAHLNLHINSLELGDSAVYFCASSLKGGRGNTEAFFGQGTRLTVV.

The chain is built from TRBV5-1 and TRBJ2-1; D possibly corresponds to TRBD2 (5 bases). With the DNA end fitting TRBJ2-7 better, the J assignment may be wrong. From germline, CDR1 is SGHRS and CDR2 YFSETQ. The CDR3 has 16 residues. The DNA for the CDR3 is TGCGCCAGCAGCTGGGCTTTGGCGGGCTCCTACAATGAGCAGTACTTC. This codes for CASSWALAGSYNEQYF.

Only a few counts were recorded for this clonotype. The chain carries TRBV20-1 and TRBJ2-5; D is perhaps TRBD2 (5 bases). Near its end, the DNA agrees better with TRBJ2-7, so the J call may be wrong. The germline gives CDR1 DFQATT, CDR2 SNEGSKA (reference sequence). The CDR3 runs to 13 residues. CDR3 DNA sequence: TGCAGTGCTAGAGATAGGAGGACCTACGAGCAGTACTTC. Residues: CSARDRRTYEQYF.

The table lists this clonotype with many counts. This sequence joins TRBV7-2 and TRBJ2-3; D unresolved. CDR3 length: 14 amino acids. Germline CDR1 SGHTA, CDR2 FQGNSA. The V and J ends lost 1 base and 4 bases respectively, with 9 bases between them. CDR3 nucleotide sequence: TGTGCCAGCAGCTTAGTTTCCTCGGCAGATACGCAGTATTTT. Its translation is CASSLVSSADTQYF.

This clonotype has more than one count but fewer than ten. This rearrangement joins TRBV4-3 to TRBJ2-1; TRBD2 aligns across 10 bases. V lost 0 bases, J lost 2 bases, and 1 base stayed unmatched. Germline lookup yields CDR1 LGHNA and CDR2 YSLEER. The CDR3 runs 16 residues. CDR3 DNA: TGCGCCAGCAGCCAAGAGCTAGCGGGGGCCTACAATGAGCAGTTCTTC. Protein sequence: CASSQELAGAYNEQFF.

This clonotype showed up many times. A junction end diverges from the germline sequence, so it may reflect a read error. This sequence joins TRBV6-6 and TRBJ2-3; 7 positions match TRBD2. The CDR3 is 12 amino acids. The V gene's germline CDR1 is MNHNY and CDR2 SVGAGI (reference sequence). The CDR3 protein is CASSSSGDTQYF. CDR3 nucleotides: TGCGCCAGCAGTTCTAGCGGAGATACGCAGTATTTT.

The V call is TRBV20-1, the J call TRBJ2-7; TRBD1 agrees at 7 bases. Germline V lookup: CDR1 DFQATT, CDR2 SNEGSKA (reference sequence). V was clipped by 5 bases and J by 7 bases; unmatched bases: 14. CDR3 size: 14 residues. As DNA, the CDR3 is TGCAGTGCTCACAACAGGGGTTCCCCGACTGAGCAGTACTTC. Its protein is CSAHNRGSPTEQYF.

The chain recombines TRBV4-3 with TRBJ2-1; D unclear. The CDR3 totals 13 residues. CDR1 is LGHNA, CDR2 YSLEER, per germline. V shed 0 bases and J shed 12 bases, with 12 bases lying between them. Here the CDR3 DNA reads TGCGCCAGCAGCCAAGACGTTAAACGGCGGCAGTTCTTC. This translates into CASSQDVKRRQFF.

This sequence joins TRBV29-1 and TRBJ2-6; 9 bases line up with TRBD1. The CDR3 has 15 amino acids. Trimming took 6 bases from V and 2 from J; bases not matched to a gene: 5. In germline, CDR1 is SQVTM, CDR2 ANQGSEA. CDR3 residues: CSVGQGSTGANVLTF. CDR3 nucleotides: TGCAGCGTGGGACAGGGTTCAACTGGGGCCAACGTCCTGACTTTC.